These 31 T cell receptor beta chains originate from one sample sequenced in a study of neurological immune-mediated disorders (dated by TCRdb to between 2018 and 2021). Receptor libraries were prepared by 5' RACE. Sequenced on an Illumina HiSeq 2500. The public reads were reprocessed in TCRdb via fastp at Q25 and MiXCR, keeping in-frame beta chains. A single entry per CDR3 protein holds the most common genes and DNA from its merged rows. The sample table contains fewer than 25,000 distinct CDR3 sequences; only one count was recorded for approximately 13% of them. The ten largest clones add up to under 15% of the sample. Source material: PBMCs. The origin of the receptors is an older woman with HTLV-1-associated myelopathy (HAM/TSP).

This clonotype was seen only a few times. This chain uses TRBV30 with TRBJ1-2; D call uncertain. V shed 1 base and J shed 1 base, with 10 bases lying between them. This CDR3 has 14 amino acids. Germline CDR1 reads GTSNPN; CDR2 reads SVGIG (reference sequence). The CDR3 is CAWSDERVNYGYTF. The CDR3, as DNA: TGTGCCTGGAGTGACGAGAGGGTTAACTATGGCTACACCTTC.

This clonotype was picked up many times. CDR3 in amino acids: CSAPPSYGYTF. CDR3 nucleotides: TGCAGTGCCCCGCCCAGCTATGGCTACACCTTC. The chain joins TRBV20-1 to TRBJ1-2; no clear D. Trimming pared 6 bases from V and 4 bases from J, leaving 9 bases between. The germline V gene has CDR1 DFQATT and CDR2 SNEGSKA (reference sequence). The CDR3 is 11 residues long.

This clonotype was seen ten or more times. The chain employs TRBV20-1 and TRBJ2-5; D might be TRBD1 (5 bases). With 0 bases removed from V and 0 bases from J, the gap between germline ends came to 8 bases. CDR1 is DFQATT, CDR2 SNEGSKA, per germline (reference sequence). The CDR3 is 14 residues long. Here the CDR3 DNA reads TGCAGTGCTAGAGATAGGGGATACCAAGAGACCCAGTACTTC. This codes for CSARDRGYQETQYF.

This clonotype was recorded many times. V and J are TRBV5-8 and TRBJ1-1; D is possibly TRBD1 (5 bases). CDR1 is SGHTS and CDR2 is YDEGEE in the germline V gene. V shed 4 bases and J shed 1 base, with 17 bases lying between them. The CDR3 has 16 amino acids. The CDR3 DNA is TGTGCCAGCAGCCGAGGGGCCAGCCGACCGAACACTGAAGCTTTCTTT. Amino acids: CASSRGASRPNTEAFF.

Many counts were recorded for this clonotype. This CDR3 reads CASSSGTSGSYEQYF. CDR3 in DNA: TGCGCCAGCAGCTCCGGGACTAGCGGTTCCTACGAGCAGTACTTC. The genes are TRBV5-1 and TRBJ2-7; 11 bases line up with TRBD2. Germline CDR1 reads SGHRS; CDR2 reads YFSETQ. V lost 3 bases to trimming and J lost 1 base; unmatched junction nucleotides: 3. The CDR3 runs 15 residues.

This clonotype was seen many times. The chain uses TRBV5-1 and TRBJ2-1; TRBD2 matches 8 bases. V shed 5 bases, J shed 7 bases, and the junction held 5 bases outside the gene matches. The CDR3 is made up of 13 amino acids. The germline gives CDR1 SGHRS, CDR2 YFSETQ. The CDR3 spells CASRWREENEQFF. For the CDR3, the DNA is TGCGCCAGCAGATGGCGGGAGGAAAATGAGCAGTTCTTC.

The CDR3 DNA sequence: TGTGCCAGCAGCTTCGGACACGGCACCGGGGAGCTGTTTTTT. This encodes CASSFGHGTGELFF. The rearrangement uses TRBV11-2 and TRBJ2-2; perhaps TRBD1 as D (5 bases). The CDR3 runs 14 residues. The V gene lost 3 bases and the J gene lost 4 bases, with 9 bases spanning the gap. CDR1 SGHAT and CDR2 FQNNGV come from the germline V gene.

In its sample, this clonotype was seen many times. The rearrangement joins TRBV5-6 to TRBJ2-1; 9 bases agree with TRBD1. The trim removed 0 bases at V and 3 bases at J, leaving 7 bases unmatched. This CDR3 comprises 17 residues. Germline V gene sequence: CDR1 SGHDT, CDR2 YYEEEE. For the CDR3, the DNA is TGTGCCAGCAGCTTGGGGGGACAGGGATTAAACTACAATGAGCAGTTCTTC. Its protein is CASSLGGQGLNYNEQFF.

This clonotype was observed at least ten times. J is TRBJ2-7 and V is TRBV7-2; 8 bases align to TRBD1. The CDR3 runs to 13 residues. In germline, CDR1 is SGHTA, CDR2 FQGNSA. With 5 bases clipped from V and 3 bases from J, the junction kept 3 bases outside the gene matches. The CDR3 protein is CASSQDRVYEQYF. DNA for the CDR3: TGTGCCAGCAGCCAGGACAGGGTCTACGAGCAGTACTTC.

V gene TRBV2 combines with J gene TRBJ2-2; D not resolved. Per the germline V gene, CDR1 is SNHLY and CDR2 is FYNNEI. The CDR3 loop spans 11 amino acids. Trimming took off 6 bases at V and 5 bases at J, with 4 bases between the two ends. CDR3 DNA: TGTGCCAGCAGGCAGACCGGGGAGCTGTTTTTT. Its protein is CASRQTGELFF.

In its sample, this clonotype ranks as large (0.1 to 1%). The chain links TRBV20-1 to TRBJ2-1; 8 bases line up with TRBD2. The CDR3 consists of 13 residues. Per germline, CDR1 DFQATT and CDR2 SNEGSKA (reference sequence). Trimming took 6 bases from V and 7 from J; bases not matched to a gene: 8. The CDR3 is CSASSGGRNEQFF. The CDR3 DNA is TGCAGTGCCTCGAGCGGGGGTAGGAATGAGCAGTTCTTC.

In its sample, this clonotype was seen many times. The chain joins TRBV20-1 to TRBJ1-1, with D perhaps TRBD1 (6 bases). Germline lookup yields CDR1 DFQATT and CDR2 SNEGSKA (reference sequence). V lost 1 base and J 5 bases, leaving 14 bases between the germline ends. CDR3 length equals 14 residues. In DNA form, the CDR3 reads TGCAGTGCTAGAGCGGGGGGGCGCGGGACTGAAGCTTTCTTT. Its translation: CSARAGGRGTEAFF.

This clonotype was found many times. The V and J genes are TRBV14 and TRBJ2-1, with D hard to call. V gave up 3 bases and J gave up 7 bases, with 19 bases separating them. In germline, CDR1 is SGHDN, CDR2 FVKESK. CDR3 length equals 16 residues. The CDR3 is CASSQGWTVTGNEQFF. The DNA of the CDR3 is TGTGCCAGCAGCCAGGGCTGGACGGTGACTGGGAATGAGCAGTTCTTC.

This clonotype was seen repeatedly, ten times or more. V is TRBV20-1 and J is TRBJ1-1; TRBD1 is a possible D gene (5 bases). The CDR3 is 13 amino acids. Per germline, CDR1 DFQATT and CDR2 SNEGSKA (reference sequence). Trimming pared 7 bases from V and 1 base from J, leaving 13 bases between. The CDR3 here is CSGPGPPNTEAFF. CDR3 coding DNA: TGCAGTGGACCGGGACCCCCGAACACTGAAGCTTTCTTT.

This clonotype was picked up many times. This rearrangement joins TRBV20-1 to TRBJ2-2, with a tentative D call TRBD2 (6 bases). V was shortened by 1 base and J by 4 bases, with 10 bases between the two germline ends. There are 14 residues in the CDR3. Germline assignment: CDR1 DFQATT and CDR2 SNEGSKA (reference sequence). In nucleotides, the CDR3 is TGCAGTGCTAGAGGAGTGGGGGGCACCGGGGAGCTGTTTTTT. Encoded protein: CSARGVGGTGELFF.

In regard to this clonotype: This could be a read error, since a much larger clone is one nucleotide away. The chain joins TRBV19 to TRBJ2-3; TRBD2 agrees at 14 bases. The CDR3 sequence is 17 residues long. The germline V gene encodes CDR1 LNHDA and CDR2 SQIVND (reference sequence). The CDR3 is CASSRGTSGGSKDTQYF. CDR3 DNA sequence: TGTGCCAGTAGTAGAGGGACTAGCGGGGGTAGCAAAGATACGCAGTATTTT.

This clonotype was observed a few times. The chain has TRBV3-1 and TRBJ2-7, with 9 bases matching TRBD1. The length of the CDR3 is 17 residues. Trimming cost V 0 bases and J 5 bases; bases outside gene matches: 11. Germline V gene lookup returns CDR1 LGHDT and CDR2 YNNKEL (reference sequence). The CDR3 sequence: CASSQDPGQGYVNEQYF. The CDR3 region has the DNA TGTGCCAGCAGCCAAGACCCTGGACAGGGGTATGTAAACGAGCAGTACTTC.

This clonotype was seen repeatedly, ten times or more. The J gene is TRBJ2-1, the V gene TRBV12-5, with D tentatively TRBD1 (6 bases). CDR1 and CDR2 from the germline V gene are LGHNT and FRNRAP. The CDR3 has 12 residues. V gave up 9 bases and J gave up 10 bases, with 16 bases separating them. CDR3 residues: CASGRGNWEQFF. CDR3 nucleotides: TGTGCTAGCGGCAGGGGTAATTGGGAGCAGTTCTTC.

In its sample, this clonotype was seen many times. V and J are TRBV5-1 and TRBJ2-3; tentatively, D is TRBD1 (6 bases). Germline CDR1 is SGHRS and CDR2 is YFSETQ. V was pared by 1 base and J by 6 bases, with 12 bases between. The CDR3 covers 14 residues. The CDR3 DNA is TGCGCCAGCAGCTTGTCCAGGGGTGGTGATACGCAGTATTTT. Translation: CASSLSRGGDTQYF.

V is TRBV6-5 and J is TRBJ1-4, with a possible D match to TRBD1 (5 bases). Between the trimmed V and J ends, which lost 6 bases and 7 bases, there was a span of 15 bases. Germline CDR1 and CDR2: MNHEY and SVGAGI. The CDR3 contains 14 residues. The CDR3 nucleotides read TGTGCCAGCAGCAGCGGGACGGCTAGTGAAAAACTGTTTTTT. Its translation is CASSSGTASEKLFF.

This clonotype was seen many times. The chain carries TRBV18 and TRBJ2-7, with 7 bases matching TRBD1. The CDR3 spans 13 residues. V gave up 3 bases and J gave up 3 bases; unmatched junction bases: 2. Germline-derived CDR1 and CDR2 are KGHSH and LQKENI. For the CDR3, the DNA is TGTGCCAGCTCACCCGGGACAGTCTACGAGCAGTACTTC. Protein product: CASSPGTVYEQYF. Combining the CDR3 with reference TRBV18 and TRBJ2-7 gives the whole variable domain NAGVMQNPRHLVRRRGQEARLRCSPMKGHSHVYWYRQLPEEGLKFMVYLQKENIIDESGMPKERFSAEFPKEGPSILRIQQVVRGDSAAYFCASSPGTVYEQYFGPGTRLTVT.

The chain links TRBV20-1 to TRBJ2-1; no reliable D call. The length of the CDR3 is 12 residues. V was cut by 2 bases and J by 8 bases, with 10 bases left in between. The V gene's germline CDR1 is DFQATT and CDR2 SNEGSKA (reference sequence). The chain's CDR3 is CSARPIRDEQFF. The DNA for the CDR3 is TGCAGTGCTAGACCCATTAGAGATGAGCAGTTCTTC.

This clonotype was counted many times. The chain couples TRBV5-1 to TRBJ1-4; 9 bases map to TRBD1. V gave up 2 bases and J gave up 5 bases; unmatched junction bases: 1. Germline-derived CDR1 and CDR2 are SGHRS and YFSETQ. The CDR3 spans 14 residues. This chain's CDR3 is CASSFGQGNEKLFF. CDR3 nucleotide sequence: TGCGCCAGCAGCTTTGGACAGGGGAATGAAAAACTGTTTTTT.

This clonotype was seen at least ten times. The chain is built from TRBV12-3 or TRBV12-4 and TRBJ1-1; 8 bases agree with TRBD1. The J segment lost 4 bases and the V segment lost 3 bases, leaving 4 bases of the junction unmatched. The CDR3 is 14 residues long. CDR3 protein: CASSFQGASTEAFF. CDR3 nucleotide sequence: TGTGCCAGCAGTTTCCAGGGGGCGAGCACTGAAGCTTTCTTT.

This clonotype has at least ten counts. This sequence joins TRBV4-3 and TRBJ1-2; possible D gene TRBD1, 5 bases. Trimming shortened V by 0 bases and J by 2 bases, and 10 bases separated the two germline ends. Germline V gene lookup returns CDR1 LGHNA and CDR2 YSLEER. The CDR3 runs 15 residues. DNA for the CDR3: TGCGCCAGCAGCCAAGATCGCGGGGCCAACTATGGCTACACCTTC. As protein: CASSQDRGANYGYTF.

This clonotype appeared many times. The chain combines TRBV20-1 with TRBJ2-5; TRBD1 agrees at 10 bases. V was pared by 3 bases and J by 5 bases, with 6 bases of the junction left unmatched. The germline gives CDR1 DFQATT, CDR2 SNEGSKA (reference sequence). The CDR3 has 14 residues. The CDR3 nucleotides read TGCAGTGCTAGGGGGGACAGGGGTGACGAGACCCAGTACTTC. Amino acids: CSARGDRGDETQYF.

This clonotype occurred many times. J is TRBJ2-1 and V is TRBV7-8; 8 nucleotides line up with TRBD2. The CDR3 extends over 16 amino acids. V gave up 2 bases and J gave up 2 bases; unmatched junction bases: 5. Germline loops: CDR1 SGHVS, CDR2 FQNEAQ. DNA for the CDR3: TGTGCCAGCAGCTTAATGGGTAGCGGGACCTACAATGAGCAGTTCTTC. As protein: CASSLMGSGTYNEQFF.

Ten or more counts support this clonotype. The chain combines TRBV5-1 with TRBJ2-1; 8 bases fit TRBD1. The CDR3 has 16 amino acids. From germline, CDR1 is SGHRS and CDR2 YFSETQ. V dropped 1 base and J dropped 5; count of bases not matched to a gene: 8. CDR3 region: CASSLLGDRTHNEQFF. The DNA of the CDR3 is TGCGCCAGCAGCTTGCTAGGGGACAGGACCCACAATGAGCAGTTCTTC.

This clonotype was counted ten times or more. The rearrangement links TRBV6-1 to TRBJ1-3; D call uncertain. The germline V gene has CDR1 MNHNS and CDR2 SASEGT. Trimming stripped 7 bases from V and 2 bases from J, with 12 bases between. The CDR3 loop spans 14 amino acids. The CDR3 DNA follows: TGTGCCAGCAAGGTGACTACCACTGGAAACACCATATATTTT. Its translation is CASKVTTTGNTIYF.

This chain links TRBV7-6 with TRBJ2-3; D perhaps matches TRBD2 (5 bases). The CDR3 consists of 14 residues. V gave up 3 bases and J gave up 0 bases, with 7 bases separating them. The germline V gene has CDR1 SGHVS and CDR2 FNYEAQ. CDR3 in DNA: TGTGCCAGCAGCTTGGACTGGAGCACAGATACGCAGTATTTT. Protein sequence: CASSLDWSTDTQYF.

Ten or more counts support this clonotype. This chain links TRBV10-3 with TRBJ1-1; possible D gene TRBD1, 5 bases. This CDR3 comprises 14 residues. Germline V gene data show CDR1 as ENHRY and CDR2 as SYGVKD. Trimming took off 4 bases at V and 4 bases at J, with 13 bases between the two ends. The CDR3 region has the DNA TGTGCCATCAGTGCTGAGGGGTCGGGCACTGAAGCTTTCTTT. This gives the protein CAISAEGSGTEAFF.